Shown below are 17 T cell receptor beta chains from a single sample sequenced in a study of T cell responses to AZD1222 COVID-19 vaccine. The protocol was immunoSEQ multiplex PCR, while the TCRdb copy is restricted to in-frame clones and leaves out a portion. Here the sample spans 90,000 to 150,000 clones, 92% being singletons. Material: peripheral blood, obtained 28 days after the second AZD1222 dose. The receptors were gathered from an adult who received the AZD1222 COVID-19 vaccine.

This chain uses TRBV5-4 with TRBJ1-4; 12 bases line up with TRBD1. Germline trimming cut 1 base from V and 8 bases from J; bases unmatched to any gene: 12. The CDR3 has 18 amino acids. The germline CDR1 and CDR2 sequences are SGHNT and YYREEE (reference sequence). CDR3 region: CASSLIGTGGEGEEKLFF. In nucleotides, the CDR3 is TGTGCCAGCAGCTTGATCGGGACAGGGGGCGAGGGGGAGGAAAAACTGTTTTTT.

The chain has TRBV10-3 and TRBJ2-1; 8 bases agree with TRBD2. The CDR3 is made up of 14 amino acids. V trimming: 10 bases; J trimming: 0 bases; junction bases outside the gene matches: 5. CDR1 ENHRY and CDR2 SYGVKD come from the germline V gene. The CDR3 bases are TGTGCCAGCACAAGCGGGAGCTCCTACAATGAGCAGTTCTTC. This codes for CASTSGSSYNEQFF.

This chain uses TRBV11-3 with TRBJ2-3, with 8 nucleotides matching TRBD2. CDR3 length: 15 residues. The ends lost 4 bases at V and 1 base at J; junction bases unmatched: 4. CDR1 is SGHNT, CDR2 YENEEA, per germline. CDR3 coding DNA: TGTGCCAGCAGCTCCGGGACTAGGCGCACAGATACGCAGTATTTT. This translates into CASSSGTRRTDTQYF.

The V call is TRBV3-1 (or the pseudogene TRBV3-2), the J call TRBJ2-1; 14 bases line up with TRBD2. The CDR3 is 16 amino acids. The trim removed 4 bases at V and 7 bases at J, leaving 6 bases unmatched. Germline V gene lookup returns CDR1 LGHDT and CDR2 YNNKEL (reference sequence). The CDR3 region is CASSLRTSGGMNEQFF. DNA for the CDR3: TGTGCCAGCAGCCTTAGGACTAGCGGGGGGATGAATGAGCAGTTCTTC.

The CDR3 bases are TGTGCCAGCAGCTACGAGGGAGGGGCGATTGGCTACACCTTC. Amino acids: CASSYEGGAIGYTF. This chain uses TRBV7-9 with TRBJ1-2, with a possible D match to TRBD1 (5 bases). The CDR3 contains 14 residues. V gave up 4 bases and J gave up 7 bases, with 16 bases separating them. Germline lookup yields CDR1 SEHNR and CDR2 FQNEAQ (reference sequence).

The rearrangement joins TRBV11-3 to TRBJ2-1; 10 bases line up with TRBD2. The CDR3 is made up of 16 amino acids. CDR1 SGHNT and CDR2 YENEEA come from the germline V gene. V trimming: 5 bases; J trimming: 11 bases; junction bases outside the gene matches: 15. CDR3 sequence (DNA): TGTGCCAGCAGCCCGGCTCCGAGCGGGGGGGCCCTTCAGCAGTTCTTC. It codes for CASSPAPSGGALQQFF.

V and J are TRBV14 and TRBJ2-7; D gene uncertain. Germline CDR1 and CDR2: SGHDN and FVKESK. Trimming left V 0 bases short and J 4 bases short, with 10 bases between. The CDR3 spans 14 residues. Here the CDR3 DNA reads TGTGCCAGCAGCCAAGATGCTAGACCATACGAGCAGTACTTC. It is translated as CASSQDARPYEQYF.

The V gene is TRBV5-4, the J gene TRBJ2-3, with a tentative D call TRBD1 (5 bases). Per germline, CDR1 SGHNT and CDR2 YYREEE (reference sequence). V lost 0 bases and J lost 5, with 7 bases in between. This CDR3 has 13 amino acids. Written as DNA, the CDR3 is TGTGCCAGCAGCTTGGGAAGGGGAGATACGCAGTATTTT. Its translation is CASSLGRGDTQYF.

The chain uses TRBV7-9 and TRBJ2-3; D may be TRBD2 (6 bases). V was pared by 5 bases and J by 3 bases, with 15 bases between. CDR3 length: 15 amino acids. Germline V gene lookup returns CDR1 SEHNR and CDR2 FQNEAQ (reference sequence). The DNA for the CDR3 is TGTGCCAGCAGCCGGAGCGAGCGGGTGACAGATACGCAGTATTTT. This gives the protein CASSRSERVTDTQYF.

The chain combines TRBV18 with TRBJ1-4; D is unresolved. Trimming stripped 0 bases from V and 4 bases from J, with 3 bases between. CDR3 length: 13 amino acids. The germline gives CDR1 KGHSH, CDR2 LQKENI. CDR3 sequence: CASSPPVNEKLFF. In nucleotides, the CDR3 is TGTGCCAGCTCACCACCGGTTAATGAAAAACTGTTTTTT.

V usage is TRBV7-9 and J usage is TRBJ1-6; possibly TRBD1 for D (5 bases). This CDR3 comprises 14 residues. Per germline, CDR1 SEHNR and CDR2 FQNEAQ (reference sequence). The ends were cut back, 6 bases at V and 8 bases at J, with 14 bases in the middle. The CDR3 protein is CASRPGPTHSPLHF. As DNA, the CDR3 is TGTGCCAGCAGACCGGGACCGACCCATTCACCCCTCCACTTT.

This chain uses TRBV7-8 with TRBJ1-1; 10 bases are shared with TRBD1. Germline V CDR1 and CDR2: SGHVS, FQNEAQ. CDR3 size: 17 residues. The J segment lost 4 bases and the V segment lost 2 bases, leaving 10 bases of the junction unmatched. Here the CDR3 reads CASSLPRQGAISTEAFF. DNA for the CDR3: TGTGCCAGCAGCTTACCCCGACAGGGGGCGATTTCCACTGAAGCTTTCTTT. The entire variable domain, with the rest obtained from reference TRBV7-8 and TRBJ1-1, is as follows: GAGVSQSPRYKVAKRGQDVALRCDPISGHVSLFWYQQALGQGPEFLTYFQNEAQLDKSGLPSDRFFAERPEGSVSTLKIQRTQQEDSAVYLCASSLPRQGAISTEAFFGQGTRLTVV.

This clone was seen more than once but under ten times. The rearrangement links TRBV11-2 to TRBJ1-3, with a weak D call TRBD1 (5 bases). This CDR3 is built from 17 residues. Looked up from germline, CDR1 is SGHAT and CDR2 is FQNNGV. The germline V and J ends were trimmed by 3 bases and 0 bases, with 15 bases remaining between them. The CDR3: CASSFFAGPSSGNTIYF. For the CDR3, the DNA is TGTGCCAGCAGCTTCTTCGCAGGGCCGAGCTCTGGAAACACCATATATTTT.

This clone was detected only once. The chain is built from TRBV6-5 and TRBJ2-7; D is unclear. This CDR3 is 15 amino acids long. Trimming removed 2 bases from V and 0 bases from J, with 11 bases in between. Per the germline V gene, CDR1 is MNHEY and CDR2 is SVGAGI. CDR3 in amino acids: CASSYHLKNSYEQYF. As DNA, the CDR3 is TGTGCCAGCAGTTACCATCTCAAAAACTCCTACGAGCAGTACTTC.

The chain employs TRBV5-1 and TRBJ1-5; TRBD1 matches 7 bases. This CDR3 is 15 amino acids long. The trim removed 2 bases at V and 2 bases at J, leaving 4 bases unmatched. Germline CDR1 SGHRS, CDR2 YFSETQ. CDR3 in DNA: TGCGCCAGCAGCTTCTCCGGGACAGGCAATCAGCCCCAGCATTTT. Translated, it gives CASSFSGTGNQPQHF.

As for this clone: Other DNA sequences of this sample code for an identical CDR3. The chain has TRBV27 and TRBJ2-7; 11 nucleotides line up with TRBD2. Unmatched junction bases numbered 1, after V lost 5 bases and J lost 4 bases. CDR3 length: 13 residues. Germline CDR1 reads MNHEY; CDR2 reads SMNVEV (reference sequence). The CDR3: CASSRTSGYEQYF. The CDR3 DNA follows: TGTGCCAGCAGTCGGACTAGCGGGTACGAGCAGTACTTC.

The rearrangement uses TRBV19 and TRBJ1-1, with D perhaps TRBD1 (6 bases). The CDR3 covers 15 residues. Germline CDR1 LNHDA, CDR2 SQIVND (reference sequence). V dropped 6 bases and J dropped 1 base, with 15 bases sitting between them. The CDR3: CASRMMGHTNTEAFF. The CDR3 nucleotides read TGTGCCAGTAGGATGATGGGACACACGAACACTGAAGCTTTCTTT.